These 2 T cell receptor beta chains originate from one sample sequenced in a study of blood T cell repertoires in COVID-19. Clones were sequenced by immunoSEQ multiplex PCR, and TCRdb holds only the in-frame ones, with some missing. Of 110,000 or so clones in the sample, 85% to 90% were seen once. Sequencing used peripheral blood. These receptors were obtained from a man between 70 and 80 years old with active or convalescent COVID-19.

This clone was observed a few times. The rearrangement joins TRBV7-2 to TRBJ2-1, with 9 bases matching TRBD2. The CDR3 contains 18 residues. Losses at the gene ends were 1 base for V and 3 bases for J; bases not matched to a gene: 10. Germline lookup yields CDR1 SGHTA and CDR2 FQGNSA. As DNA, the CDR3 is TGTGCCAGCAGCTTAGAAGGCACTAGCGGGCGATTCTACAATGAGCAGTTCTTC. Its protein product is CASSLEGTSGRFYNEQFF.

This clone was picked up one time. This chain uses TRBV24-1 with TRBJ2-7; weak D call: TRBD1 (5 bases). Trimming pared 4 bases from V and 1 base from J, leaving 16 bases between. Germline assignment: CDR1 KGHDR and CDR2 SFDVKD. The CDR3 contains 16 residues. The DNA for the CDR3 is TGTGCCACCAGTGACCCCCAGGGCTCTGGGTCCTACGAGCAGTACTTC. This gives the protein CATSDPQGSGSYEQYF.